This T cell receptor beta chain is drawn from a study of blood T cell repertoires in COVID-19. Overall study context: Nucleic acid was either cDNA or gDNA, and it came from T cells, B-cell-depleted T cells, or PBMCs.

Comments on this clone: Germline and junction disagree at one end, which may indicate a read error.

Repertoires were generated with immunoSEQ multiplex PCR, while TCRdb's copy carries only in-frame clones and drops some. The data show 300,000 to 350,000 clones, over 75% seen once. The material sequenced was PBMCs or T cells enriched from blood (not recorded which). The sequence was obtained from a man in his thirties or forties who had recovered from COVID-19.

Here the CDR3 DNA reads TGTGCCAGTAGTACGGTTAGCGATCAGCCCCAGCATTTT. Protein: CASSTVSDQPQHF. The chain couples TRBV19 to TRBJ1-5, with D uncertain. CDR3 size: 13 residues. The germline gives CDR1 LNHDA, CDR2 SQIVND (reference sequence).